The 5 T cell receptor beta chains below were found in one sample sequenced in a study of response to subunit inactivated influenza vaccine. One entry per CDR3 protein, called by TCRdb with MiXCR from the RT-PCR reads. The table shows under 200,000 distinct CDR3 sequences, with roughly 10% occurring only once. The material was CD8+ T cells sorted from PBMCs, obtained less than 30 months after vaccination. Receptors were obtained from a man aged 45 to 70 who received an inactivated influenza vaccine.

This clonotype was detected a few times. The chain combines TRBV29-1 with TRBJ2-2; D is uncertain. V was trimmed by 0 bases and J by 7 bases, leaving 0 bases between them. The germline V gene encodes CDR1 SQVTM and CDR2 ANQGSEA. The CDR3 has 10 residues. CDR3 coding DNA: TGCAGCGTTGAAGACGGGGAGCTGTTTTTT. Its protein is CSVEDGELFF.

In its sample, this clonotype was seen many times. The chain is built from TRBV19 and TRBJ1-1; possible D gene TRBD1, 6 bases. The CDR3 is made up of 13 amino acids. Between the trimmed V and J ends, which lost 3 bases and 14 bases, there was a span of 19 bases. Germline CDR1 is LNHDA and CDR2 is SQIVND (reference sequence). As DNA, the CDR3 is TGTGCCAGTAGTATGGGGAAGCCACAGGGTTCCTTCTTT. Translation gives CASSMGKPQGSFF.

This clonotype was seen at least ten times. The chain couples TRBV12-3 or TRBV12-4 to TRBJ2-5; possible D gene TRBD1, 6 bases. Trimming cost V 1 base and J 5 bases, with 11 bases left between them. This CDR3 is built from 14 residues. The CDR3 spells CASSLDTGMETQYF. The CDR3, as DNA: TGTGCCAGCAGTTTAGATACAGGGATGGAGACCCAGTACTTC.

V gene TRBV4-3 combines with J gene TRBJ1-4; perhaps TRBD1 as D (5 bases). Trimming shortened V by 6 bases and J by 7 bases, and 15 bases separated the two germline ends. This CDR3 is built from 14 residues. Germline V lookup: CDR1 LGHNA, CDR2 YSLEER. The chain's CDR3 is CASSRGRLGEKLFF. CDR3 DNA: TGCGCCAGCAGTCGGGGCCGACTCGGTGAAAAACTGTTTTTT.

This clonotype was found many times. J is TRBJ2-1 and V is TRBV6-5; D unclear. Trimming took 2 bases from V and 8 from J, leaving 7 bases between them. The length of the CDR3 is 12 residues. Germline CDR1 MNHEY, CDR2 SVGAGI. The CDR3 reads CASSYGYDEQFF. DNA for the CDR3: TGTGCCAGCAGTTACGGGTACGATGAGCAGTTCTTC.